This T cell receptor beta chain appears in the sequencing data of a study of T cell responses to AZD1222 COVID-19 vaccine. The study, taken as a whole, reports: There were vaccine-associated CD4 TCRs across spike, dominant at 160-218 and 743-854. Among spike-specific TCRs, nearly half reportedly target unmutated variant regions. Clonal diversity was possibly underestimated, and white British individuals and females predominated among donors. Two AZD1222 administrations were followed by greater Spike-specific TCR breadth and depth.

To note about this clone: Its antigen is currently unknown.

Trimming stripped 2 bases from V and 7 bases from J, with 6 bases between. The CDR3 sequence is 12 residues long. Looked up from germline, CDR1 is SGHKS and CDR2 is YYEKEE (reference sequence). The table came from immunoSEQ multiplex PCR; TCRdb's copy has only in-frame clones and leaves some out. The repertoire includes 130,000 or so clones, over 75% of them detected once, and 20% to 25% sits in the top ten. The sample here was peripheral blood, taken on day 0 of AZD1222 vaccination. The chain joins TRBV5-5 to TRBJ1-4; D not certain. The receptor comes from an adult in good health. CDR3 coding DNA: TGTGCCAGCAGCTTTATAGCTGAAAAACTGTTTTTT. Translation gives CASSFIAEKLFF. Combining the CDR3 with reference TRBV5-5 and TRBJ1-4 gives the whole variable domain DAGVTQSPTHLIKTRGQQVTLRCSPISGHKSVSWYQQVLGQGPQFIFQYYEKEERGRGNFPDRFSARQFPNYSSELNVNALLLGDSALYLCASSFIAEKLFFGSGTQLSVL.